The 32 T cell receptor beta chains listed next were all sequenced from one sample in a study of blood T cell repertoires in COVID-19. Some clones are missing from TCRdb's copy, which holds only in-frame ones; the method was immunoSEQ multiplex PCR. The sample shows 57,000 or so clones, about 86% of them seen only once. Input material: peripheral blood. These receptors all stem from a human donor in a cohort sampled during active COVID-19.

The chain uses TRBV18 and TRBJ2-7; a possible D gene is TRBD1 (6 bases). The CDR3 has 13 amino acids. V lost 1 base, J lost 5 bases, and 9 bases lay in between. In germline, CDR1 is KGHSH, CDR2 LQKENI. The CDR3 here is CASSPQTGNEQYF. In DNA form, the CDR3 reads TGTGCCAGCTCACCACAAACAGGGAACGAGCAGTACTTC.

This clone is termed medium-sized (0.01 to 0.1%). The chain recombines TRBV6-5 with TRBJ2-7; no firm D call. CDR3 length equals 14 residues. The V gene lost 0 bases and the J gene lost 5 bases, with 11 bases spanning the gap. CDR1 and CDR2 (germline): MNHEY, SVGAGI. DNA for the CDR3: TGTGCCAGCAGTTACTCTCCGCGGCTGAACGAGCAGTACTTC. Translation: CASSYSPRLNEQYF.

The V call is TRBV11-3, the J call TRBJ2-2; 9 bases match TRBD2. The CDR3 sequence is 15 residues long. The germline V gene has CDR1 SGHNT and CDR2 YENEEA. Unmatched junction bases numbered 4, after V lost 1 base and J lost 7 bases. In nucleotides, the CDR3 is TGTGCCAGCAGCTTAGGGCTAGCGGGGAGCGGGGAGCTGTTTTTT. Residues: CASSLGLAGSGELFF. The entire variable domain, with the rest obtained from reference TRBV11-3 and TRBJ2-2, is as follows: EAGVVQSPRYKIIEKKQPVAFWCNPISGHNTLYWYLQNLGQGPELLIRYENEEAVDDSQLPKDRFSAERLKGVDSTLKIQPAELGDSAVYLCASSLGLAGSGELFFGEGSRLTVL.

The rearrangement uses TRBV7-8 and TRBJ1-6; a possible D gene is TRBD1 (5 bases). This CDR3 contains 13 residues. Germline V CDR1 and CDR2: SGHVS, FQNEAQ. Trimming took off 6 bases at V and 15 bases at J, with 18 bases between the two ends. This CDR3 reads CASRSHRGGGLHF. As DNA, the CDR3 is TGTGCCAGCAGATCTCACCGGGGGGGAGGCCTCCACTTT.

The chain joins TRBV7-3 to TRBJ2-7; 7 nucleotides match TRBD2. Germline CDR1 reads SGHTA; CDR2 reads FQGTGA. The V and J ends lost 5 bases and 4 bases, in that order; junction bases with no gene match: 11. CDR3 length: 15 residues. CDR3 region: CASSRGGTTDYEQYF. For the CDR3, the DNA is TGTGCCAGCAGCCGGGGCGGGACTACTGATTACGAGCAGTACTTC.

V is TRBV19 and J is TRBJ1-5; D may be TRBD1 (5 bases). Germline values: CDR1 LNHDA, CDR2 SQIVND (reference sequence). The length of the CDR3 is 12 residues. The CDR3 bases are TGTGGAGTGGGGGGAGGTTATCAGCCCCAGCATTTT. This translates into CGVGGGYQPQHF.

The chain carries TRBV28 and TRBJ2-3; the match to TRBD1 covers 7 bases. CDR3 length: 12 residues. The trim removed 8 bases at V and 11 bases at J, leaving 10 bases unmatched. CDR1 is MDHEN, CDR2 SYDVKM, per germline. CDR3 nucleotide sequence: TGTGCCAGCTGTTCTTCACAGGGGAAGCAGTATTTT. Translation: CASCSSQGKQYF.

CDR3 sequence reads: CASRPADRAYNEQFF. As DNA, the CDR3 is TGTGCCAGCAGACCCGCGGACAGGGCTTACAATGAGCAGTTCTTC. This chain links TRBV3-1 (or the pseudogene TRBV3-2) with TRBJ2-1; TRBD1 agrees at 8 bases. Trimming cost V 6 bases and J 4 bases; bases outside gene matches: 8. In germline, CDR1 is LGHDT, CDR2 YNNKEL (reference sequence). The CDR3 totals 15 residues.

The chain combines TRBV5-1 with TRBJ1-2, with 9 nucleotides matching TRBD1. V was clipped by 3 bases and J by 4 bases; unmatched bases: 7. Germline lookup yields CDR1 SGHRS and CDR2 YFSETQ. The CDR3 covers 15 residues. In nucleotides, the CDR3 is TGCGCCAGCAGCTACAGGGGGCCCACTCGCTATGGCTACACCTTC. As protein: CASSYRGPTRYGYTF.

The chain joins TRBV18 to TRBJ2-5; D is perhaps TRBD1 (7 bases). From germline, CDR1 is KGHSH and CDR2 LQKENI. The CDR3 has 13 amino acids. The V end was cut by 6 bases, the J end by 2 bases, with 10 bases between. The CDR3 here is CASSQGGQETQYF. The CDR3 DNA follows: TGTGCCAGCTCCCAGGGGGGACAAGAGACCCAGTACTTC.

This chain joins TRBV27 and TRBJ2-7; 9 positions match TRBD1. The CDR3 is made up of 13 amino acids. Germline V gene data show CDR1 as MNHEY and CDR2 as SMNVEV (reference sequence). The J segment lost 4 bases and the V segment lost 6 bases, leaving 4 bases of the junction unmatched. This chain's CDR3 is CASRRTGVYEQYF. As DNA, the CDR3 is TGTGCCAGCAGAAGGACAGGGGTATACGAGCAGTACTTC.

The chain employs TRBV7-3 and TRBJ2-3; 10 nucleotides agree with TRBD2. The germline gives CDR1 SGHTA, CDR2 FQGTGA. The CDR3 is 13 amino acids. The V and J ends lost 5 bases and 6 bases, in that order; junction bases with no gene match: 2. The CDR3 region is CASSATSGDTQYF. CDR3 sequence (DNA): TGTGCCAGCAGCGCGACTAGCGGGGATACGCAGTATTTT.

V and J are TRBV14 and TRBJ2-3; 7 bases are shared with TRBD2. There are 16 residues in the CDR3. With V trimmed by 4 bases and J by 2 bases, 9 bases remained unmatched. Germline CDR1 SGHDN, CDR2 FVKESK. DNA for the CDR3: TGTGCCAGCAGCCGGGATACTAGCGCCAACACAGATACGCAGTATTTT. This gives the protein CASSRDTSANTDTQYF.

CDR3 residues: CASSLDRGGRRELFF. In nucleotides, the CDR3 is TGTGCCAGCAGTTTAGATCGGGGGGGGCGCCGGGAGCTGTTTTTT. The rearrangement uses TRBV28 and TRBJ2-2, with 8 bases matching TRBD2. V was clipped by 2 bases and J by 9 bases; unmatched bases: 8. There are 15 residues in the CDR3. Germline V gene sequence: CDR1 MDHEN, CDR2 SYDVKM.

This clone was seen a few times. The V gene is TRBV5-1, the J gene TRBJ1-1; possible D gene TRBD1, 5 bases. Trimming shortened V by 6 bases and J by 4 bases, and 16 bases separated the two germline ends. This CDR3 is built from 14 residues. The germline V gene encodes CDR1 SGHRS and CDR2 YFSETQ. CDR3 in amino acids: CASTPRVGGTEAFF. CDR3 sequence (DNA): TGCGCCAGCACCCCTAGGGTGGGGGGCACTGAAGCTTTCTTT.

The CDR3 reads CASRRVGGELFF. The CDR3 nucleotides are TGTGCCAGCAGGAGGGTAGGCGGGGAGCTGTTTTTT. V usage is TRBV6-5 and J usage is TRBJ2-2; the D gene is possibly TRBD2 (5 bases). The germline V and J ends were trimmed by 6 bases and 7 bases, with 9 bases remaining between them. From germline, CDR1 is MNHEY and CDR2 SVGAGI. This CDR3 contains 12 residues.

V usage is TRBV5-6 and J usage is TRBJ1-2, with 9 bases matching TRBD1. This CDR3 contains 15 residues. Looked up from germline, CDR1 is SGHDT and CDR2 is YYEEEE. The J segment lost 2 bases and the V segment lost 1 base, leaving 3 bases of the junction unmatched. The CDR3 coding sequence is TGTGCCAGCAGCTTGATGGACAGGGGAAACTATGGCTACACCTTC. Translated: CASSLMDRGNYGYTF.

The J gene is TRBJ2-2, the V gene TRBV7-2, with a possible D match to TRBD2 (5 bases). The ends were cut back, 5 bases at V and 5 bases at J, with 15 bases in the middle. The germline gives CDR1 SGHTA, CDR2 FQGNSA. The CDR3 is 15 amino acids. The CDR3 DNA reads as TGTGCCAGCAGCCAGAGGACTCGGGATACCGGGGAGCTGTTTTTT. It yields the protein CASSQRTRDTGELFF.

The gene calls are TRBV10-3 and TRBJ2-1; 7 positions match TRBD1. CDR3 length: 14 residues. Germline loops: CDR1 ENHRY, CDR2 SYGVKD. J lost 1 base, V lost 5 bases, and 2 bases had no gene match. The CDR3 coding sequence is TGTGCCATCAGTCCAGGGGGTTCCTACAATGAGCAGTTCTTC. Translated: CAISPGGSYNEQFF.

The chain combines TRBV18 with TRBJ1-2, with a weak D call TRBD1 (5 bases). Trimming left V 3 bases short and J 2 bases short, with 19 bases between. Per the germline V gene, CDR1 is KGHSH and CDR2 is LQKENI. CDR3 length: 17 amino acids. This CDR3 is CASSPRAQGSQNYGYTF. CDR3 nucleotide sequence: TGTGCCAGCTCACCCAGGGCACAAGGGTCCCAGAACTATGGCTACACCTTC.

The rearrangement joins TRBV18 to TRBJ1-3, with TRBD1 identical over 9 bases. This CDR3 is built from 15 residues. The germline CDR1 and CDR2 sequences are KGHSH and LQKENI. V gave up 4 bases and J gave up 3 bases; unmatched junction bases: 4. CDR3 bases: TGTGCCAGCTCACAACAGGGGGCGCGTGGAAACACCATATATTTT. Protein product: CASSQQGARGNTIYF. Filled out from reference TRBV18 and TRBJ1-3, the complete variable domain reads NAGVMQNPRHLVRRRGQEARLRCSPMKGHSHVYWYRQLPEEGLKFMVYLQKENIIDESGMPKERFSAEFPKEGPSILRIQQVVRGDSAAYFCASSQQGARGNTIYFGEGSWLTVV.

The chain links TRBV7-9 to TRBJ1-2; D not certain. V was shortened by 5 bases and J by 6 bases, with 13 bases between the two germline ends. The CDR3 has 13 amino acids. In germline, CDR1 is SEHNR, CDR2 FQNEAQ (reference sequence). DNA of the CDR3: TGTGCCAGCAGCCTCCTGTTGGGCAATGGCTACACCTTC. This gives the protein CASSLLLGNGYTF.

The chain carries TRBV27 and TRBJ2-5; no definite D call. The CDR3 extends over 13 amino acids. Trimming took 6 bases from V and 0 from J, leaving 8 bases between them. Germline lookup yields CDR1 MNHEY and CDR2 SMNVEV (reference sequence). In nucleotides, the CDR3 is TGTGCCAGCAGATACAGTTACCAAGAGACCCAGTACTTC. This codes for CASRYSYQETQYF.

Here the CDR3 reads CASSFPGQAISGELFF. The CDR3 DNA reads as TGTGCCAGCAGCTTTCCGGGACAGGCGATTTCTGGGGAGCTGTTTTTT. The chain joins TRBV11-2 to TRBJ2-2; 8 bases are a match to TRBD1. Germline-derived CDR1 and CDR2 are SGHAT and FQNNGV. Trimming removed 3 bases from V and 8 bases from J; junction bases left unmatched: 11. The CDR3 extends over 16 amino acids.

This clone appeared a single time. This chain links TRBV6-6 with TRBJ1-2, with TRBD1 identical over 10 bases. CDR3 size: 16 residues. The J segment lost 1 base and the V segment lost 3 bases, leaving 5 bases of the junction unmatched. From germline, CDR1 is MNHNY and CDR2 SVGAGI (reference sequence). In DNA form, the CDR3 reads TGTGCCAGCAGTTATTGGACAGGGGGAGGTAACTATGGCTACACCTTC. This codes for CASSYWTGGGNYGYTF.

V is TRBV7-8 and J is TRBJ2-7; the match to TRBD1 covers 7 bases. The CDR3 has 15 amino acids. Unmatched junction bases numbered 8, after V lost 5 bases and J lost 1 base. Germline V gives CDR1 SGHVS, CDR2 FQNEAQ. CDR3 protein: CASSLPPTGSYEQYF. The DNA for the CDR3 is TGTGCCAGCAGCCTTCCACCGACAGGGTCCTACGAGCAGTACTTC.

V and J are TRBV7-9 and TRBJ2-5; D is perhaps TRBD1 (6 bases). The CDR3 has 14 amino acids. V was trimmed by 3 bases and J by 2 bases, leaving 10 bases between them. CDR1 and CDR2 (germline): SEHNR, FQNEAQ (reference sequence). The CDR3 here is CASSFPQGQETQYF. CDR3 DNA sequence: TGTGCCAGCAGCTTTCCACAGGGACAAGAGACCCAGTACTTC.

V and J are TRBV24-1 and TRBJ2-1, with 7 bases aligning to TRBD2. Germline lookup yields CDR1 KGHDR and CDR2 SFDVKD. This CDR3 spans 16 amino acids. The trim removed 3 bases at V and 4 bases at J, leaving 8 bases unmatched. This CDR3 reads CATSDPTSAIYNEQFF. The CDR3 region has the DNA TGTGCCACCAGTGATCCCACTAGCGCGATTTACAATGAGCAGTTCTTC.

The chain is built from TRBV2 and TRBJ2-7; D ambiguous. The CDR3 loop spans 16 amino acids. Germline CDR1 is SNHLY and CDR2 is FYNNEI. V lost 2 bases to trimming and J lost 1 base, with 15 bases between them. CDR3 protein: CASSEFFLQRSYEQYF. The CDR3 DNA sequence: TGTGCCAGCAGTGAATTTTTCCTACAGAGATCCTACGAGCAGTACTTC.

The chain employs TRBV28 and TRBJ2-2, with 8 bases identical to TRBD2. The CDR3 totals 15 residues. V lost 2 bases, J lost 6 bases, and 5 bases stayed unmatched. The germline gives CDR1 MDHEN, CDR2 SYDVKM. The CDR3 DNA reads TGTGCCAGCAGTTTAGGCGGGAGGAGGGCCGGGGAGCTGTTTTTT. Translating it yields CASSLGGRRAGELFF.

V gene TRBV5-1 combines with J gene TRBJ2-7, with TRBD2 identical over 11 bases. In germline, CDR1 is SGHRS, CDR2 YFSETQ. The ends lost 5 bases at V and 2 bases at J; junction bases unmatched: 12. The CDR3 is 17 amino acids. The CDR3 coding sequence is TGCGCCAGCAGATTGACCGCCCTTAGCGGGAGGGCCTACGAGCAGTACTTC. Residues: CASRLTALSGRAYEQYF.

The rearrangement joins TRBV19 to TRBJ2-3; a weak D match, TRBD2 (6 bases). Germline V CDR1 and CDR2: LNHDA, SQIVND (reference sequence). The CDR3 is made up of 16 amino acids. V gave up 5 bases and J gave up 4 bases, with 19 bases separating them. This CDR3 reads CASSSLAAPRADTQYF. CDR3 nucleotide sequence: TGTGCCAGTAGTTCCTTAGCGGCACCCAGGGCAGATACGCAGTATTTT. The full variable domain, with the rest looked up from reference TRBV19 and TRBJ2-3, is DGGITQSPKYLFRKEGQNVTLSCEQNLNHDAMYWYRQDPGQGLRLIYYSQIVNDFQKGDIAEGYSVSREKKESFPLTVTSAQKNPTAFYLCASSSLAAPRADTQYFGPGTRLTVL.